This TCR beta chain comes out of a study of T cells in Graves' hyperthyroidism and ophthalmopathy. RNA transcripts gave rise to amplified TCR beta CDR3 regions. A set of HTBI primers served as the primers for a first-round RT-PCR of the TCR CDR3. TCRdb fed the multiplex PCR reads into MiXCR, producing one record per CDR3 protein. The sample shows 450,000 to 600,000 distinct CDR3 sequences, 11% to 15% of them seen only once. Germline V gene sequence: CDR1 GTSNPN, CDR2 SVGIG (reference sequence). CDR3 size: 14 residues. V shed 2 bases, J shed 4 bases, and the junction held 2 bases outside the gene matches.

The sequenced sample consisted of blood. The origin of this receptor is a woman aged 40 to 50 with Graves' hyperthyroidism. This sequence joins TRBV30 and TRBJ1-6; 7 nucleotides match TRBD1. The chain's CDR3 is CAWSRDRYNSPLHF. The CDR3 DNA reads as TGTGCCTGGAGTCGGGACAGATATAATTCACCCCTCCACTTT.